Below are 30 T cell receptor beta chains sequenced from a single sample in a study of cytomegalovirus exposure and HLA in healthy donors. Generated by immunoSEQ multiplex PCR, the TCRdb table keeps only in-frame clones and is missing some. The data hold about 130,000 clones, with 94% observed a single time. Material: PBMCs. The receptors come from a woman aged 18-29 years in good health and CMV-seronegative.

This clone was seen a single time. This chain links TRBV30 with TRBJ1-2; 9 nucleotides align to TRBD1. The junction had 13 bases not matched to a gene; V was cut back by 2 bases and J by 3 bases. Looked up from germline, CDR1 is GTSNPN and CDR2 is SVGIG (reference sequence). This CDR3 has 17 residues. The chain's CDR3 is CAWSQYRGRGGYYGYTF. The CDR3 DNA reads TGTGCCTGGAGTCAGTACAGGGGGCGCGGGGGGTACTATGGCTACACCTTC.

CDR3 sequence (DNA): TGTGCAAGTCACCTGGACAGGGTCACCTACGAGCAGTACTTC. Translating it yields CASHLDRVTYEQYF. This rearrangement joins TRBV12-2 to TRBJ2-7; TRBD1 is the table's D call and was not checked against the DNA. TRBV12-2 is a pseudogene segment. The CDR3 is 14 residues long.

The table lists this clone with a few counts. This chain connects TRBV7-3 to TRBJ2-3, with TRBD1 matching over 8 bases. This CDR3 spans 15 amino acids. CDR1 SGHTA and CDR2 FQGTGA come from the germline V gene. The ends lost 4 bases at V and 5 bases at J; junction bases unmatched: 8. The CDR3, as DNA: TGTGCCAGCAGCTGGAGGGGAGGACAGGGAGATACGCAGTATTTT. Encoded protein: CASSWRGGQGDTQYF.

The rearrangement joins TRBV5-1 to TRBJ1-4; 9 nucleotides agree with TRBD1. Germline V lookup: CDR1 SGHRS, CDR2 YFSETQ. This CDR3 region has 15 residues. The J segment lost 5 bases and the V segment lost 0 bases, leaving 2 bases of the junction unmatched. CDR3 loop: CASSLVGTGNEKLFF. In DNA form, the CDR3 reads TGCGCCAGCAGCTTGGTGGGGACAGGGAATGAAAAACTGTTTTTT.

The rearrangement links TRBV6-1 to TRBJ1-2; a weak D match, TRBD1 (5 bases). With 5 bases removed from V and 2 bases from J, the gap between germline ends came to 9 bases. The CDR3 totals 13 residues. CDR1 MNHNS and CDR2 SASEGT come from the germline V gene. The CDR3 nucleotides are TGTGCCAGCAGTCCCGGGGGGAACTATGGCTACACCTTC. This encodes CASSPGGNYGYTF.

V gene TRBV28 combines with J gene TRBJ1-2, with TRBD1 identical over 7 bases. From germline, CDR1 is MDHEN and CDR2 SYDVKM. The V segment lost 3 bases and the J segment 7 bases; nucleotides outside the gene matches: 5. The CDR3 has 13 residues. The CDR3 DNA is TGTGCCAGCAGTTTCCTGACAGGGCTTGGCTACACCTTC. Amino acid sequence: CASSFLTGLGYTF.

This clone was observed a few times. V is TRBV9 and J is TRBJ2-7, with unresolved D. CDR1 is SGDLS, CDR2 YYNGEE, per germline. The V end was cut by 0 bases, the J end by 0 bases, with 4 bases between. This CDR3 is 13 amino acids long. The CDR3 here is CASSVADSYEQYF. The CDR3 DNA is TGTGCCAGCAGCGTAGCAGACTCCTACGAGCAGTACTTC.

V is TRBV28 and J is TRBJ1-1; no firm D call. The germline V gene has CDR1 MDHEN and CDR2 SYDVKM. This CDR3 spans 13 amino acids. The ends were cut back, 6 bases at V and 4 bases at J, with 12 bases in the middle. The CDR3 DNA reads TGTGCCAGCAGCTTCAGAGGGTCCACTGAAGCTTTCTTT. This translates into CASSFRGSTEAFF.

The rearrangement links TRBV6-4 to TRBJ2-6, with 8 positions matching TRBD2. The CDR3 runs 16 residues. Trimming at V came to 10 bases and at J to 0 bases, leaving 8 bases not matched to a gene. Germline CDR1 and CDR2: MRHNA and SNTAGT. The CDR3 coding sequence is TGTGCCACCTATAGCGGGGATCCCTCTGGGGCCAACGTCCTGACTTTC. Translated: CATYSGDPSGANVLTF.

The V call is TRBV30, the J call TRBJ2-3; D may be TRBD2 (6 bases). V lost 0 bases and J 3 bases, leaving 13 bases between the germline ends. This CDR3 spans 15 amino acids. Germline V gene data show CDR1 as GTSNPN and CDR2 as SVGIG (reference sequence). This CDR3 reads CAWSVLGGTTDTQYF. The DNA for the CDR3 is TGTGCCTGGAGTGTACTCGGGGGTACAACAGATACGCAGTATTTT.

This chain connects TRBV7-9 to TRBJ2-7; 9 positions agree with TRBD1. J gave up 7 bases and V 10 bases, and 14 bases lay outside the gene matches. This CDR3 contains 14 residues. Looked up from germline, CDR1 is SEHNR and CDR2 is FQNEAQ (reference sequence). CDR3 sequence (DNA): TGTGCCATCCTTATTATAACAGGGGGCCCTGAGCAGTACTTC. It is translated as CAILIITGGPEQYF.

V is TRBV30 and J is TRBJ2-7; D remains unclear. The CDR3 extends over 11 amino acids. The V gene lost 2 bases and the J gene lost 2 bases, with 4 bases spanning the gap. CDR1 GTSNPN and CDR2 SVGIG come from the germline V gene (reference sequence). Here the CDR3 reads CAWSQTYEQYF. DNA of the CDR3: TGTGCCTGGAGTCAAACCTACGAGCAGTACTTC.

J is TRBJ2-3 and V is TRBV6-4; 9 bases match TRBD2. CDR3 size: 19 residues. CDR1 is MRHNA and CDR2 is SNTAGT in the germline V gene. The trim removed 0 bases at V and 2 bases at J, leaving 12 bases unmatched. CDR3 sequence (DNA): TGTGCCAGCAGTGACTCCGCGGGAGGGCTTCCGAGGCACACAGATACGCAGTATTTT. It encodes CASSDSAGGLPRHTDTQYF.

The rearrangement uses TRBV28 and TRBJ1-5; tentative D call: TRBD1 (6 bases). Germline CDR1 MDHEN, CDR2 SYDVKM. V was pared by 5 bases and J by 7 bases, with 21 bases between. CDR3 size: 16 residues. The CDR3 here is CASSRPDRPGGQPQHF. The CDR3 DNA follows: TGTGCCAGCAGTCGTCCCGACAGGCCCGGTGGACAGCCCCAGCATTTT.

The chain carries TRBV19 and TRBJ2-7; 10 bases fit TRBD1. Germline CDR1 and CDR2: LNHDA and SQIVND (reference sequence). The CDR3 is 17 residues long. V was clipped by 5 bases and J by 5 bases; unmatched bases: 15. CDR3 protein: CASSVWLGDRGRDEQYF. The CDR3, as DNA: TGTGCCAGTAGTGTCTGGTTGGGGGACAGGGGACGAGACGAGCAGTACTTC.

A single count supports this clone. The rearrangement joins TRBV5-1 to TRBJ2-2; D may be TRBD1 (7 bases). CDR1 is SGHRS, CDR2 YFSETQ, per germline. V gave up 7 bases and J gave up 3 bases, with 16 bases separating them. The CDR3 loop spans 15 amino acids. The CDR3 DNA follows: TGCGCCAGCGGAGATCAGGGGGGTCACACCGGGGAGCTGTTTTTT. This codes for CASGDQGGHTGELFF. Complete variable domain (other parts from reference TRBV5-1 and TRBJ2-2): KAGVTQTPRYLIKTRGQQVTLSCSPISGHRSVSWYQQTPGQGLQFLFEYFSETQRNKGNFPGRFSGRQFSNSRSEMNVSTLELGDSALYLCASGDQGGHTGELFFGEGSRLTVL.

This clone has just one count. The chain recombines TRBV2 with TRBJ2-7; TRBD1 aligns across 9 bases. The J segment lost 6 bases and the V segment lost 9 bases, leaving 9 bases of the junction unmatched. The CDR3 sequence is 13 residues long. Germline V gives CDR1 SNHLY, CDR2 FYNNEI. The CDR3 DNA reads as TGTGCCAGTCGGACAGGGGATAGCGGCGAGCAGTACTTC. Protein sequence: CASRTGDSGEQYF.

The J gene is TRBJ2-7, the V gene TRBV7-2; 8 bases agree with TRBD1. V lost 6 bases, J lost 2 bases, and 0 bases stayed unmatched. Germline CDR1 is SGHTA and CDR2 is FQGNSA. The CDR3 totals 12 residues. DNA for the CDR3: TGTGCCAGCAGACAGGGGGCCTACGAGCAGTACTTC. Protein product: CASRQGAYEQYF. Supplemented by reference TRBV7-2 and TRBJ2-7, the full variable domain reads GAGVSQSPSNKVTEKGKDVELRCDPISGHTALYWYRQSLGQGLEFLIYFQGNSAPDKSGLPSDRFSAERTGGSVSTLTIQRTQQEDSAVYLCASRQGAYEQYFGPGTRLTVT.

The chain employs TRBV28 and TRBJ2-1; 15 bases align to TRBD2. CDR3 length equals 15 residues. Germline V gene lookup returns CDR1 MDHEN and CDR2 SYDVKM. Unmatched junction bases numbered 6, after V lost 6 bases and J lost 9 bases. This CDR3 reads CASSSGLAGGVEQFF. CDR3 coding DNA: TGTGCCAGCAGCTCGGGACTAGCGGGAGGTGTTGAGCAGTTCTTC.

V gene TRBV5-1 combines with J gene TRBJ2-2; 9 bases fit TRBD2. Looked up from germline, CDR1 is SGHRS and CDR2 is YFSETQ. V was clipped by 1 base and J by 2 bases; unmatched bases: 3. The CDR3 loop spans 16 amino acids. CDR3 coding DNA: TGCGCCAGCAGCTTGTTGACTAGCGGTAACACCGGGGAGCTGTTTTTT. Amino acids: CASSLLTSGNTGELFF.

This chain uses TRBV4-1 with TRBJ1-2; a weak D match, TRBD1 (5 bases). Germline V gene data show CDR1 as MGHRA and CDR2 as YSYEKL. The length of the CDR3 is 15 residues. V was clipped by 1 base and J by 1 base, with 10 bases between them. The CDR3 DNA reads as TGCGCCAGCAGCCAAGGTCCAGGGATTAACTATGGCTACACCTTC. Its protein product is CASSQGPGINYGYTF.

The gene calls are TRBV5-5 and TRBJ2-1, with D perhaps TRBD1 (6 bases). CDR1 and CDR2 (germline): SGHKS, YYEKEE (reference sequence). The V end lost 4 bases, the J end lost 7 bases, and 12 bases lay between the germline ends. The CDR3 has 13 residues. The CDR3 loop is CASSQDRLNEQFF. DNA for the CDR3: TGTGCCAGCAGCCAGGACAGACTGAATGAGCAGTTCTTC. Looking up the rest from reference TRBV5-5 and TRBJ2-1 gives the full variable domain: DAGVTQSPTHLIKTRGQQVTLRCSPISGHKSVSWYQQVLGQGPQFIFQYYEKEERGRGNFPDRFSARQFPNYSSELNVNALLLGDSALYLCASSQDRLNEQFFGPGTRLTVL.

This clone has a single count. V is TRBV28 and J is TRBJ1-3; TRBD1 is a possible D gene (5 bases). CDR1 MDHEN and CDR2 SYDVKM come from the germline V gene. The CDR3 runs to 15 residues. The V end lost 3 bases, the J end lost 0 bases, and 9 bases lay between the germline ends. CDR3 nucleotides: TGTGCCAGCAGTTTCCTTACAGGCTCTGGAAACACCATATATTTT. Its translation: CASSFLTGSGNTIYF.

The chain couples TRBV28 to TRBJ1-2, with 9 nucleotides matching TRBD1. V was pared by 6 bases and J by 5 bases, with 13 bases of the junction left unmatched. Germline CDR1 MDHEN, CDR2 SYDVKM. This CDR3 is 16 amino acids long. The chain's CDR3 is CASSLFPHRGRYGYTF. The CDR3 bases are TGTGCCAGCAGCCTATTCCCCCACAGGGGGCGGTATGGCTACACCTTC.

A single count supports this clone. The chain uses TRBV4-1 and TRBJ2-1; no definite D call. The germline V and J ends were trimmed by 2 bases and 6 bases, with 8 bases remaining between them. Germline V gene sequence: CDR1 MGHRA, CDR2 YSYEKL. The CDR3 spans 13 residues. The CDR3 loop is CASSQLSSNEQFF. As DNA, the CDR3 is TGCGCCAGCAGCCAATTGAGTAGCAATGAGCAGTTCTTC.

The chain recombines TRBV5-1 with TRBJ2-7, with D possibly being TRBD1 (5 bases). V lost 1 base to trimming and J lost 7 bases, with 21 bases between them. CDR1 SGHRS and CDR2 YFSETQ come from the germline V gene. This CDR3 region has 16 residues. The CDR3 loop is CASSLPGQGSFTEQYF. CDR3 in DNA: TGCGCCAGCAGCTTGCCTGGGCAGGGATCATTTACAGAGCAGTACTTC. The full variable domain, its missing parts supplied by reference TRBV5-1 and TRBJ2-7, is KAGVTQTPRYLIKTRGQQVTLSCSPISGHRSVSWYQQTPGQGLQFLFEYFSETQRNKGNFPGRFSGRQFSNSRSEMNVSTLELGDSALYLCASSLPGQGSFTEQYFGPGTRLTVT.

Only one count was recorded for this clone. The chain carries TRBV30 and TRBJ1-4; 7 nucleotides agree with TRBD1. Germline V lookup: CDR1 GTSNPN, CDR2 SVGIG (reference sequence). The trim removed 5 bases at V and 5 bases at J, leaving 8 bases unmatched. The CDR3 is made up of 14 amino acids. The CDR3 bases are TGTGCCTGGGGTGGGGGACAGCGGAATGAAAAACTGTTTTTT. Protein sequence: CAWGGGQRNEKLFF.

This chain joins TRBV9 and TRBJ2-1, with D tentatively TRBD2 (6 bases). Deletions cut 0 bases from V and 3 bases from J, with 10 bases between. The CDR3 has 15 residues. The germline CDR1 and CDR2 sequences are SGDLS and YYNGEE. The CDR3 protein is CASSVAGALYNEQFF. CDR3 nucleotide sequence: TGTGCCAGCAGCGTAGCGGGAGCCCTCTACAATGAGCAGTTCTTC.

This CDR3 is CASSRRAGADGGYTF. CDR3 nucleotide sequence: TGTGCCAGCAGCCGTCGAGCGGGGGCGGATGGTGGCTACACCTTC. J is TRBJ1-2 and V is TRBV27; weak D call: TRBD1 (6 bases). V shed 6 bases and J shed 7 bases, with 21 bases lying between them. Germline V CDR1 and CDR2: MNHEY, SMNVEV (reference sequence). CDR3 length equals 15 residues.

The J gene is TRBJ1-1, the V gene TRBV4-2; D may be TRBD1 (5 bases). V dropped 0 bases and J dropped 5 bases, with 13 bases sitting between them. The CDR3 loop spans 15 amino acids. Germline V lookup: CDR1 LGHNA, CDR2 YNFKEQ. CDR3 residues: CASSQDPGRETEAFF. CDR3 DNA sequence: TGTGCCAGCAGCCAAGACCCGGGACGGGAGACTGAAGCTTTCTTT.